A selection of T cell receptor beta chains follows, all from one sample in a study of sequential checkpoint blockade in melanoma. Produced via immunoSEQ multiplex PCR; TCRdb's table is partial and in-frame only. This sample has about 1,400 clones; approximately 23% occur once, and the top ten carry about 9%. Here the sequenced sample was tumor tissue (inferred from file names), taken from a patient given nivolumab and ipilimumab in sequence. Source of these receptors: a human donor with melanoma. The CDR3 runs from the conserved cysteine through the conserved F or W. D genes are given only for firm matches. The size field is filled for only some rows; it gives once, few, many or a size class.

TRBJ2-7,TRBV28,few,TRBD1,TGTGCCAGCAGTTTAGACAGGGGGTACGAGCAGTACTTC,CASSLDRGYEQYF
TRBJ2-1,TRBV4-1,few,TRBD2,TGCGCCAGCAGCCAAGATACGTCTAGCGGGGGCAACAATGAGCAGTTCTTC,CASSQDTSSGGNNEQFF
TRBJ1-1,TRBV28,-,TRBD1,TGTGCCAGCAGTTTCAGGGGGCAAGGCACTGAAGCTTTCTTT,CASSFRGQGTEAFF
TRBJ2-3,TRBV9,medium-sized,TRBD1,TGTGCCAGCAGCGTAGCTGACAGGGGGCGCACAGATACGCAGTATTTT,CASSVADRGRTDTQYF
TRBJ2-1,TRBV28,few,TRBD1,TGTGCCAGCAGTTCCGGGACAGGGGTTTACAATGAGCAGTTCTTC,CASSSGTGVYNEQFF
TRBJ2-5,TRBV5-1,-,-,TGCGCCAGCAGCCCACAGGGGCTCGGGGGAGAGACCCAGTACTTC,CASSPQGLGGETQYF
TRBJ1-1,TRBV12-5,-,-,TGTGCTAGTGGTCATGGGTATTCGAACACTGAAGCTTTCTTT,CASGHGYSNTEAFF
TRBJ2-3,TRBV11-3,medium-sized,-,TGTGCCAGCAGCTTGGAGCGGTCCCGATTGGGAGATACGCAGTATTTT,CASSLERSRLGDTQYF
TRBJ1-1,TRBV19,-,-,TGTGCCAGTAGTATCTCTATATCGACTGAAGCTTTCTTT,CASSISISTEAFF
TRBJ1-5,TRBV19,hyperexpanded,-,TGTGCCAGTACCCCCCGTGGGTGGGGGGAGTGGGGGCAGCCCCAGCATTTT,CASTPRGWGEWGQPQHF
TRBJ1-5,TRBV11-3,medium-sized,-,TGTGCCAGCAGCCCTACGGACTGGTGGGAGCCCCAGCATTTT,CASSPTDWWEPQHF
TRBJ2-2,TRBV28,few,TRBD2,TGTGCCAGCAGGACCGGACTAGCGGGAGGGAAGCGACGGACAGGGGAGCTGTTTTTT,CASRTGLAGGKRRTGELFF
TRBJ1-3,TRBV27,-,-,TGTGCCAGCAAGGAAATGCCCGACACCATATATTTT,CASKEMPDTIYF
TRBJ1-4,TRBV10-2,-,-,TGCGCCAGCAGTGAATATGGAGAAAAACTGTTTTTT,CASSEYGEKLFF
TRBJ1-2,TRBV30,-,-,TGTGCCTGCGCTCCGGGCCATGGGAGTCCCAACTATGGCTACACCTTC,CACAPGHGSPNYGYTF
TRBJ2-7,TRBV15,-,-,TGTGCCACCAGCAAGGGGTTGGGTACCTACGAGCAGTACTTC,CATSKGLGTYEQYF
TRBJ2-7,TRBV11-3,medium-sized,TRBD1,TGTGCCAGCAGCCCGGGGACAGGGAAACACGAGCAGTACTTC,CASSPGTGKHEQYF
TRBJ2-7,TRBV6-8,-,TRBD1,TGTGCCATCGGGGGGGACAGGGGCAGCGGGAGCGACGTCTACGAGCAGTACTTC,CAIGGDRGSGSDVYEQYF
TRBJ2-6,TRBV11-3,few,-,TGTGCCAGCAGCTTAATACTTGAAATCTCACAAAGTCGGGCCAACGTCCTGACTTTC,CASSLILEISQSRANVLTF
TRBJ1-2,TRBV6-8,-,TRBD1,TGTGCCAGCAGTTCCCAGACAGGGTATGGCTACACCTTC,CASSSQTGYGYTF
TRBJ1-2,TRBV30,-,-,TGTGCCTGGAGTGTAGGGGCTAACAGCTATGGCTACACCTTC,CAWSVGANSYGYTF
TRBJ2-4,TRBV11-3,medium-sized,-,TGTGCCAGCAGCTTGCAGGTAGCCAAAAACATTCAGTACTTC,CASSLQVAKNIQYF
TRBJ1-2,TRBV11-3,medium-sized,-,TGTGCCAGCAGCTTAGATCCACAAGCCTATGGCTACACCTTC,CASSLDPQAYGYTF
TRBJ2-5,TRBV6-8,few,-,TGTGCCAGCCAGGGGTTTCGGGAGACCCAGTACTTC,CASQGFRETQYF
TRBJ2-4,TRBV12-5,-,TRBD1,TGTGCTAGTGGTTTTGAGGGGGCCGGCTGGTATGGGGTCAAAAACATTCAGTACTTC,CASGFEGAGWYGVKNIQYF
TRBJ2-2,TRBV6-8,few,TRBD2,TGTGCCAGCAGTTACACTAGCGCCACCGGGGAGCTGTTTTTT,CASSYTSATGELFF
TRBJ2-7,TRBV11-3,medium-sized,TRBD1,TGTGCCAGCAGCCCTACCTCGGACAGGGGTGGACTCGTAGGTTCCCACGAGCAGTACTTC,CASSPTSDRGGLVGSHEQYF
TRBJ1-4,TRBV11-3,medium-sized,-,TGTGCCAGCAGCTTAGGCTTAACTAATGAAAAACTGTTTTTT,CASSLGLTNEKLFF
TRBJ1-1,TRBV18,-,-,TGTGCCAGCTCACCCGCGACAGGTACGGCTTTCTTT,CASSPATGTAFF
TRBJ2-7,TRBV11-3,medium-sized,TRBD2,TGTGCCAGCAGCTCCATAGGTGCTAGCGGCTACGAGCAGTACTTC,CASSSIGASGYEQYF
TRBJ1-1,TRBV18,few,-,TGTGCCAGCCACCCCGGAGTAGATGAAGCTTTCTTT,CASHPGVDEAFF
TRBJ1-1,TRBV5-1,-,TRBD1,TGCGCCAGCAGCCCAGACAGGGTGAGGACTGAAGCTTTCTTT,CASSPDRVRTEAFF
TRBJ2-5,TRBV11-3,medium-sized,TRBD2,TGTGCCAGCAGCAAAAGGACTAGCGGGGGGGCCTGGGAGACCCAGTACTTC,CASSKRTSGGAWETQYF